The T cell receptor beta chain under discussion was sequenced for a study of blood T cell repertoires in COVID-19. The table came from immunoSEQ multiplex PCR; TCRdb's copy has only in-frame clones and leaves some out. The sample includes 250,000 to 350,000 clones, approximately 90% of them seen just once. Trimming removed 4 bases at V and 2 bases at J, with 6 bases between. CDR3 length: 12 amino acids. The sample comprised peripheral blood. V usage is TRBV6-7 and J usage is TRBJ2-7, with D unresolved. TRBV6-7 is an ORF, with its function uncertain. The origin of this receptor is a man between 25 and 39 years old with acute or convalescent COVID-19. The CDR3 is CASSSGTYEQYF. DNA of the CDR3: TGTGCCAGCAGTTCCGGTACCTACGAGCAGTACTTC.